These 6 T cell receptor beta chains share one sample of origin, sequenced in a study of cytomegalovirus exposure and HLA in healthy donors. Use of 60 Vbeta and 13 Jbeta primers characterized the PCR. Using immunoSEQ multiplex PCR, the repertoire was profiled, and TCRdb retains in-frame clones only, with some absent. The sample holds tens of thousands of clones, 73% seen once. Material for sequencing was PBMCs. These receptors all come from a man in his fifties in good health and CMV-seronegative.

This chain joins TRBV4-1 and TRBJ1-5; D is undetermined. Per the germline V gene, CDR1 is MGHRA and CDR2 is YSYEKL. The CDR3 runs to 15 residues. V was trimmed by 4 bases and J by 4 bases, leaving 14 bases between them. CDR3 nucleotides: TGCGCCAGCAGCCGACTAGACAATTCGAATCAGCCCCAGCATTTT. Protein: CASSRLDNSNQPQHF.

The genes are TRBV4-1 and TRBJ1-5, with no clear D. The length of the CDR3 is 14 residues. CDR1 MGHRA and CDR2 YSYEKL come from the germline V gene. The ends were cut back, 3 bases at V and 6 bases at J, with 12 bases in the middle. The CDR3 sequence: CASSQPGLPQPQHF. CDR3 nucleotides: TGCGCCAGCAGCCAGCCGGGGTTGCCTCAGCCCCAGCATTTT.

The chain uses TRBV18 and TRBJ2-7, with 11 bases aligning to TRBD1. The CDR3 extends over 15 amino acids. Germline CDR1 KGHSH, CDR2 LQKENI. The J segment lost 5 bases and the V segment lost 4 bases, leaving 7 bases of the junction unmatched. Here the CDR3 DNA reads TGTGCCAGCTCACTCCTCGGGGGACAGGGGGACGAGCAGTACTTC. Translated, it gives CASSLLGGQGDEQYF.

In its sample, this clone was seen a few times. The chain joins TRBV12-5 to TRBJ1-4; unclear D gene. Germline V CDR1 and CDR2: LGHNT, FRNRAP. This CDR3 region has 16 residues. Trimming removed 0 bases from V and 0 bases from J, with 8 bases in between. This CDR3 reads CASGLVGGATNEKLFF. CDR3 in DNA: TGTGCTAGTGGTTTGGTAGGCGGGGCAACTAATGAAAAACTGTTTTTT. The full variable domain, completed using reference TRBV12-5 and TRBJ1-4, is DARVTQTPRHKVTEMGQEVTMRCQPILGHNTVFWYRQTMMQGLELLAYFRNRAPLDDSGMPKDRFSAEMPDATLATLKIQPSEPRDSAVYFCASGLVGGATNEKLFFGSGTQLSVL.

This clone showed up just once. V gene TRBV29-1 combines with J gene TRBJ2-2; 11 bases map to TRBD2. The CDR3 covers 15 residues. The V segment lost 6 bases and the J segment 2 bases; nucleotides outside the gene matches: 5. From germline, CDR1 is SQVTM and CDR2 ANQGSEA. CDR3 sequence: CSVASGGSNTGELFF. As DNA, the CDR3 is TGCAGCGTCGCTAGCGGGGGGTCTAACACCGGGGAGCTGTTTTTT.

The chain is built from TRBV27 and TRBJ1-6, with TRBD1 identical over 7 bases. V lost 5 bases and J lost 2; bases outside the gene matches: 9. This CDR3 region has 17 residues. The germline V gene has CDR1 MNHEY and CDR2 SMNVEV (reference sequence). The CDR3 nucleotides are TGTGCCAGCAGTCAACGGACCGGGACAGCCTATAATTCACCCCTCCACTTT. Encoded protein: CASSQRTGTAYNSPLHF.